This TCR beta chain was recovered during a study of naive CD8 T cells in extremely preterm neonates (dated by TCRdb to 2015 to 2018). Context from the whole study: The study compared the TCRbeta CDR3 repertoires of sorted naive CD8+ T cells among four age groups: extremely preterm neonates, term neonates, young children and adults.

The germline V end is reduced by 3 bases and the J end by 4 bases; junction bases left unmatched: 7. The CDR1 and CDR2 encoded by the germline V gene are SGDLS and YYNGEE. CDR3 length: 15 amino acids, cysteine to phenylalanine. The sequence is cut down to CDR3 DNA, 45 bases in frame from base 1. A two-step, bias-controlled multiplex PCR was used to amplify TCRbeta CDR3 regions from genomic DNA. Primers specific for every TRBV and TRBJ gene segment were included in the multiplex PCR. The immunoSEQ Assay was used to generate the TCRbeta repertoire data. The source study handled its data this way. To merge closely related sequences, reads went through filtering and clustering using a relative-frequency ratio and a modified nearest-neighbor algorithm. IMGT annotation was the basis for assigning V, D and J genes to CDR3 sequences. Template counts were normalized for PCR amplification bias and quantified against synthetic TCR CDR3 analog sequences. Only unique productive sequences, that is, in-frame CDR3 sequences lacking stop codons, were included in the analyses. The immunoSEQ Analyzer software was used to calculate iChao1 richness and clonality, with clonality defined as 1 minus Pielou's evenness. JMP was used for statistical testing, with Student's t-test or a non-parametric test applied depending on Shapiro-Wilk normality results. TCRdb holds this immuneACCESS table with in-frame rearrangements only. Some clones are missing; in checked studies, unresolved V genes explain under half, and the rest has no known cause. The V and J calls and clone size come from that table; D and trimming were worked out from the DNA. This sample lists around 7,500 clones; around 98% were detected once. About 0.34% of the sample lies in the top ten.

With respect to this clone: This receptor's antigen is unknown. The sample holds no much larger clone one base away, and base qualities are not on file.

Points the paper makes about the study in general: Compared with the older groups, preterm CDR3s were shorter and closer to germline, carrying fewer N additions and showing less junctional trimming. To track T cell development within individuals, the authors urged prospective longitudinal studies of preterm and term neonates. As limitations, the authors pointed to a small sample size and variable productive template counts among preterm samples. Preterm neonates showed significantly lower iChao1 richness than every other age group (p < 0.05) along with an even clone distribution, indicating a less rich repertoire. A higher proportion of shared CDR3 nucleotide sequences was found in preterm neonates (approximately 2.7%) than in term neonates (approximately 0.4%), young children (approximately 0.03%) and adults (roughly 0.01%).

Term cord blood was obtained from about five elective full-term cesarean deliveries at about 37-42 weeks of gestation, without labor or rupture of membranes. Pregnancies with fetal demise, active maternal HSV infection or known maternal HIV infection were excluded from the study. A FACSAria III cell sorter was used to sort live, Annexin V-negative naive CD8+ T cells (CD3+CD8+CD45RA+CCR7+). Per sample, between roughly 18,000 and 110,000 naive CD8+ T cells were obtained by sorting. Mixed venous-arterial cord blood was collected with preassembled standardized sampling kits. Cord blood was held at room temperature, and processing was completed within 4 hours of collection. Ficoll-Paque density gradient centrifugation was used to isolate mononuclear cells from diluted blood. Before sorting, mononuclear cells were cryopreserved in roughly 10% DMSO with around 90% FBS and kept in long-term storage at -150 degrees C. After thawing, cells were stained with Annexin V along with antibodies against CD3, CD8, CCR7 and CD45RA. Genomic DNA was extracted from snap-frozen sorted cell pellets with the DNeasy Blood and Tissue Kit.

This receptor chain uses TRBV9 and TRBJ1-2; TRBD1 agrees with 9 junctional bases. Sample: naive CD8+ T cells from cord blood. This TCR was recovered from a newborn in good health. In nucleotides, the sequence is TGTGCCAGCAGCGGATCAACAGGGGGCGCCTATGGCTACACCTTC. It encodes CASSGSTGGAYGYTF.